The 6 T cell receptor beta chains reported below all come from one sample, sequenced in a study of blood T cell repertoires in COVID-19. Profiling relied on immunoSEQ multiplex PCR, and the TCRdb table lists in-frame clones only, not all of them. In the table there are about 150,000 clones, more than 75% of which are singletons. The source material was peripheral blood. These receptors were collected from a man aged 70 or older with acute or convalescent COVID-19.

The table lists this clone with a count of one. The chain couples TRBV5-8 to TRBJ2-1, with 13 positions matching TRBD2. The J segment lost 4 bases and the V segment lost 0 bases, leaving 1 base of the junction unmatched. The CDR3 spans 16 residues. The germline gives CDR1 SGHTS, CDR2 YDEGEE. This chain's CDR3 is CASSLAGLAGYNEQFF. DNA of the CDR3: TGTGCCAGCAGCTTGGCGGGACTAGCGGGGTACAATGAGCAGTTCTTC.

V is TRBV30 and J is TRBJ2-3; the D is unclear. The ends were cut back, 3 bases at V and 3 bases at J, with 10 bases in the middle. Germline CDR1 and CDR2: GTSNPN and SVGIG (reference sequence). The CDR3 extends over 13 amino acids. CDR3 sequence: CAWRSSGTDTQYF. In nucleotides, the CDR3 is TGTGCCTGGAGAAGTTCAGGTACAGATACGCAGTATTTT.

The gene calls are TRBV30 and TRBJ1-2, with unresolved D. CDR1 is GTSNPN and CDR2 is SVGIG in the germline V gene (reference sequence). The CDR3 sequence is 12 residues long. The ends were cut back, 0 bases at V and 14 bases at J, with 16 bases in the middle. The CDR3 DNA reads as TGTGCCTGGAGTGTGGACTTTACTTTACAGACCTTC. Protein: CAWSVDFTLQTF.

This clone has more than one count but fewer than ten. The gene calls are TRBV19 and TRBJ1-2; D possibly corresponds to TRBD1 (6 bases). CDR3 length: 15 amino acids. In germline, CDR1 is LNHDA, CDR2 SQIVND (reference sequence). V lost 5 bases and J 3 bases, leaving 16 bases between the germline ends. The CDR3 bases are TGTGCCAGTAGTCCAAGAGGCCGGACAGACTATGGCTACACCTTC. This encodes CASSPRGRTDYGYTF.

The rearrangement joins TRBV5-1 to TRBJ1-5; a possible D gene is TRBD1 (5 bases). V lost 2 bases, J lost 6 bases, and 9 bases lay in between. Germline V CDR1 and CDR2: SGHRS, YFSETQ. The CDR3 consists of 13 residues. The CDR3 bases are TGCGCCAGCAGCTTCGGGGGTGGTCAGCCCCAGCATTTT. Its translation: CASSFGGGQPQHF.

The genes are TRBV7-3 and TRBJ2-3; D call uncertain. The CDR3 runs 16 residues. V lost 1 base and J 2 bases, leaving 13 bases between the germline ends. Germline lookup yields CDR1 SGHTA and CDR2 FQGTGA. CDR3 nucleotides: TGTGCCAGCAGCTTAAGGAGCGACGGCATCACAGATACGCAGTATTTT. It encodes CASSLRSDGITDTQYF.